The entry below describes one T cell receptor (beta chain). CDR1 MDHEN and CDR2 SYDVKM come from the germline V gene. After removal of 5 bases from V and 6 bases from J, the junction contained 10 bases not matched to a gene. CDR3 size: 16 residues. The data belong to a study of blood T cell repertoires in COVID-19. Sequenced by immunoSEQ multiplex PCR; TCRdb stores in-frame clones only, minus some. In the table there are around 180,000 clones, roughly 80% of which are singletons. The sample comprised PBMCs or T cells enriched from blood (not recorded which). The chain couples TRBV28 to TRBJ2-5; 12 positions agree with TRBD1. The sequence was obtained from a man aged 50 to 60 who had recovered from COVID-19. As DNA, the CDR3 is TGTGCCAGCAGTCCCGGGACAGGGGGCGCCAGGAAGACCCAGTACTTC. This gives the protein CASSPGTGGARKTQYF.